This is a list of T cell receptor beta chains from one sample in a study of T cell changes during pregnancy in multiple sclerosis. Sequenced by immunoSEQ multiplex PCR; TCRdb stores in-frame clones only, minus some. The data hold some 50,000 clones, with under 95% observed a single time. Sequenced material: CD8+ T cells from peripheral blood mononuclear cells, taken in the second trimester of pregnancy. The receptor source for this set is a female donor with multiple sclerosis, enrolled in a pregnancy study. The conserved cysteine and the conserved F or W are not part of the CDR3 here. Fields, in order: clone size, J gene, CDR3 length, V gene, CDR3 protein. Where a row states a size, it is once, few, many or the class of an expanded clone; other rows omit it.

abundance: NA; j_gene: TRBJ2-3; len: 13; v_gene: TRBV5-8; CDR3aa: ASSFGQGNTDTQY
abundance: NA; j_gene: TRBJ1-2; len: 11; v_gene: TRBV5-6; CDR3aa: ASSPVTDKGYT
abundance: NA; j_gene: TRBJ2-7; len: 16; v_gene: TRBV25-1; CDR3aa: ASSERRGRWVSSYEQY
abundance: NA; j_gene: TRBJ2-7; len: 13; v_gene: TRBV4-3; CDR3aa: ASSLGQGNVYEQY
abundance: NA; j_gene: TRBJ2-5; len: 13; v_gene: TRBV6-5; CDR3aa: ASSPTGGGWETQY
abundance: NA; j_gene: TRBJ1-5; len: 19; v_gene: TRBV21-1; CDR3aa: ASSEGRPGALFFNSNQPQH
abundance: NA; j_gene: TRBJ1-1; len: 12; v_gene: TRBV19; CDR3aa: ASSPWGGDTEAF
abundance: NA; j_gene: TRBJ1-5; len: 13; v_gene: TRBV9; CDR3aa: ASSGTGDLNQPQH
abundance: once; j_gene: TRBJ2-7; len: 12; v_gene: TRBV5-6; CDR3aa: ASSLGAGSYEQY
abundance: NA; j_gene: TRBJ1-2; len: 13; v_gene: TRBV6-1; CDR3aa: ASSLRDLTNYGYT
abundance: NA; j_gene: TRBJ2-7; len: 19; v_gene: TRBV9; CDR3aa: ASSVPRPDGTTSGENYEQY
abundance: few; j_gene: TRBJ1-2; len: 14; v_gene: TRBV6-6; CDR3aa: ASSYGPFVANYGYT
abundance: NA; j_gene: TRBJ1-2; len: 14; v_gene: TRBV6-4; CDR3aa: ASSPTPQTGNYGYT
abundance: NA; j_gene: TRBJ1-1; len: 12; v_gene: TRBV6-1; CDR3aa: ASSGDIEDPEAF
abundance: NA; j_gene: TRBJ1-5; len: 12; v_gene: TRBV10-2; CDR3aa: ASSESWGQEPQH
abundance: medium-sized; j_gene: TRBJ2-1; len: 13; v_gene: TRBV6-4; CDR3aa: ASSDSGQGSDEQF
abundance: once; j_gene: TRBJ1-2; len: 11; v_gene: TRBV12-5; CDR3aa: ASSFEVDYGYT
abundance: NA; j_gene: TRBJ2-3; len: 13; v_gene: TRBV9; CDR3aa: ASSPGGAGGNTQY
abundance: NA; j_gene: TRBJ1-5; len: 14; v_gene: TRBV7-3; CDR3aa: ASSQTSGTQNQPQH
abundance: NA; j_gene: TRBJ1-2; len: 13; v_gene: TRBV9; CDR3aa: ASSGDTAEGYGYT
abundance: NA; j_gene: TRBJ1-3; len: 11; v_gene: TRBV30; CDR3aa: AIPGTAGNTIY
abundance: NA; j_gene: TRBJ2-3; len: 13; v_gene: TRBV18; CDR3aa: ASSPGQGFLDTQY
abundance: few; j_gene: TRBJ2-7; len: 15; v_gene: TRBV6-1; CDR3aa: ASSDTMGGGYLYEQY
abundance: NA; j_gene: TRBJ2-1; len: 16; v_gene: TRBV19; CDR3aa: ASSMRFDSGGLGNEQF
abundance: once; j_gene: TRBJ2-7; len: 13; v_gene: TRBV7-8; CDR3aa: ASSSALQGSYEQY
abundance: NA; j_gene: TRBJ1-2; len: 11; v_gene: TRBV9; CDR3aa: ASSVGTDYGYT
abundance: NA; j_gene: TRBJ1-2; len: 10; v_gene: TRBV10-3; CDR3aa: AITSTAGGYT
abundance: NA; j_gene: TRBJ2-3; len: 14; v_gene: TRBV9; CDR3aa: ASSASDGRGTDTQY
abundance: NA; j_gene: TRBJ1-6; len: 13; v_gene: TRBV27; CDR3aa: ASSPLTPYNSPLH
abundance: few; j_gene: TRBJ1-2; len: 12; v_gene: TRBV4-1; CDR3aa: ASSQGAGPYGYT
abundance: NA; j_gene: TRBJ1-1; len: 13; v_gene: TRBV6-5; CDR3aa: ASSLQTRMNTEAF
abundance: NA; j_gene: TRBJ1-1; len: 12; v_gene: TRBV7-2; CDR3aa: ASSPGHLNTEAF
abundance: NA; j_gene: TRBJ1-2; len: 14; v_gene: TRBV7-9; CDR3aa: ASSSVGQGSYGGYT
abundance: NA; j_gene: TRBJ2-1; len: 14; v_gene: TRBV2; CDR3aa: ASRIPLTGEDNEQF